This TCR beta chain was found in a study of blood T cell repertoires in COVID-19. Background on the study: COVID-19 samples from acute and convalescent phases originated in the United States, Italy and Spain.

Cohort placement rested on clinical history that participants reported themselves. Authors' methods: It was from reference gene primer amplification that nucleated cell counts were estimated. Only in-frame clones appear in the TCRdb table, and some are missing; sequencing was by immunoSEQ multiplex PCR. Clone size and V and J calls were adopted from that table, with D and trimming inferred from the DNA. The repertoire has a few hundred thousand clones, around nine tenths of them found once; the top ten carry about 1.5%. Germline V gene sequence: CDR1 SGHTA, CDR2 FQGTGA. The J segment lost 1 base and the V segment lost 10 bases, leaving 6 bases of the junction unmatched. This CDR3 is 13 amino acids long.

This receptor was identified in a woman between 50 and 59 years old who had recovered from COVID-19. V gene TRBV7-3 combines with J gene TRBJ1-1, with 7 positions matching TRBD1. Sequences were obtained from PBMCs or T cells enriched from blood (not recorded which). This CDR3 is CATRDSPNTEAFF. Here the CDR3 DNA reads TGTGCCACCCGGGACAGCCCGAACACTGAAGCTTTCTTT. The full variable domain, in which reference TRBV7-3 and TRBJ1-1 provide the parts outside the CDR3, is GAGVSQTPSNKVTEKGKYVELRCDPISGHTALYWYRQSLGQGPEFLIYFQGTGAADDSGLPNDRFFAVRPEGSVSTLKIQRTERGDSAVYLCATRDSPNTEAFFGQGTRLTVV.